The TCR beta chain described here comes from a study of T cells in Graves' hyperthyroidism and ophthalmopathy. Isolation of PBMCs was performed on 8 to 10 ml fresh peripheral blood. This CDR3 has 17 amino acids. Germline CDR1 is SGHKS and CDR2 is YYEKEE (reference sequence). V was pared by 0 bases and J by 8 bases, with 18 bases between. This clonotype appeared a few times. Its antigen is not known. Findings of the study overall: Most clonotypes that expanded in the thyroid above 0.001 also showed up in blood. Researchers report that a 13 V-J model separated ophthalmopathy from stable hyperthyroidism. In validation, the model predicted ophthalmopathy. These predictions came a median roughly 7.1 months before onset.

Regions amplified from RNA transcripts were the TCR beta CDR3 regions. The primer set for the first-round RT-PCR of the TCR CDR3 was HTBI. TCRdb re-analysed the multiplex PCR reads in MiXCR, keeping a single row per CDR3 protein. The sample has about 260,000 distinct CDR3 sequences, approximately 20% seen once. Sample: blood. The chain is built from TRBV5-5 and TRBJ1-6; D unresolved. This clonotype was sampled from a man aged 25 to 40 with Graves' ophthalmopathy. The CDR3 nucleotides read TGTGCCAGCAGCTTGGGTCCAAGGTCGGCCTCTGATTCACCCCTCCACTTT. This encodes CASSLGPRSASDSPLHF.